This note documents a single TCR beta chain sequence. Germline V gene sequence: CDR1 MNHEY, CDR2 SVGAGI. This CDR3 has 12 residues. Trimming removed 8 bases from V and 7 bases from J, with 14 bases in between. Tregs were sorted as CD4+CD25+CD127-/low cells. Full-length variable regions came from constant-region reverse primers plus semi-nested Nested Universal Primer A PCR. One entry per CDR3 protein results from TCRdb running MiXCR on the 5' RACE reads. The sample consists of 35,000 to 50,000 distinct CDR3 sequences, about a fifth of them appearing once. What was sequenced was Tregs sorted from a lymph node. This TCR came from a female donor with breast cancer. The chain combines TRBV6-5 with TRBJ1-1, with a tentative D call TRBD1 (5 bases). Here the CDR3 reads CASFPRGGEAFF. CDR3 coding DNA: TGTGCCAGCTTCCCTAGGGGAGGTGAAGCTTTCTTT.